The T cell receptor beta chain described here comes from a study of metastatic and nonmetastatic thyroid tumors (dated by TCRdb to 2020 to 2022). With respect to the entire study: The researchers compared repertoires between peripheral blood samples and tumor or nodule tissue samples from patients with malignant or benign thyroid disease. The paper as a whole reports these results and caveats: TCR beta diversity was reported as significantly higher in malignant tumors than in benign nodules, in both blood and tumor samples.

By how much of the sample it makes up, this clone is large (0.1 to 1%). The antigen it recognizes is unknown. Base qualities were left out, and no much larger clone turns up one base away. The library was made by PCR. Sequencing relied on an Illumina HiSeq 4000. High-throughput sequencing was used to profile the TCR beta-chain CDR3 region of each patient. The paper's processing steps were these. The researchers built a classifier to tell apart papillary thyroid cancer patients with distant metastasis, based on CDR3 differences among clinicopathological groups. Repertoire diversity was assessed with the Shannon index, and tumor-blood repertoire similarity with the Morisita-Horn index. The public reads were run again by TCRdb, first through fastp at Q25 and then through MiXCR, and only productive beta chains were kept. It is TCRdb's table, rather than the study itself, that gives the V and J calls and clone size. For this sample the table gives about 13,000 clones, of which 30% to 35% were detected only once. The top ten clonotypes cover roughly 13% of the sample.

No patient had received any treatment before thyroid surgery. The study retrospectively analysed patient clinical samples collected from about 2012 to 2018 using T-cell receptor beta sequencing. This TCR was recovered from a male donor with papillary thyroid cancer or a benign thyroid nodule (not recorded which). Some clones in this sample may be carry-over from other donors' samples. Specimen: tumor tissue.

The DNA reads TGTGCCAGCAGTTTAGGCCACGAGCAGTACTTC. Translated, this gives CASSLGHEQYF. The chain uses TRBV27 and TRBJ2-7; the D gene is not confidently resolved. The CDR3 has 11 amino acids, counting the end cysteine and phenylalanine. Just the 33-base CDR3 DNA is kept, in frame starting at base 1. V loses 2 bases of germline sequence and J loses 5 bases, and the interval between the two ends is 4 bases. The germline V gene (reference sequence) sets CDR1 to MNHEY and CDR2 to SMNVEV.